This T cell receptor (beta chain) appears in the sequencing data of a study of blood T cell repertoires in COVID-19. The CDR3 covers 15 residues. Trimming removed 4 bases at V and 3 bases at J, with 14 bases between. Germline V gene lookup returns CDR1 SGDLS and CDR2 YYNGEE. Cohorts were based on clinical histories the participants reported. This table comes from immunoSEQ multiplex PCR, and its TCRdb copy is limited to in-frame clones, with some not included. The profile covers approximately 360,000 clones, with 75% to 90% appearing a single time and about 4.8% taken by the ten largest. The rearrangement uses TRBV9 and TRBJ1-5, with a weak D call TRBD1 (5 bases). Sequenced: PBMCs or T cells enriched from blood (not recorded which). The receptor was isolated from a woman aged 50 to 65 who had recovered from COVID-19. CDR3 coding DNA: TGTGCCAGCAGCCCCGAGGCAGGGATCAATCAGCCCCAGCATTTT. It specifies CASSPEAGINQPQHF.